This record covers a single T cell receptor (beta chain). Its antigen is as yet unknown. The sample belongs to a study of CXCR3-negative and CXCR3-positive naive CD8 T cells. Study at large: The study obtained around 130 million TRB reads, about 1.5 +/- 0.3 million per library.

The study's findings and limits: Naive cells that were CXCR3-negative or CXCR3-positive used TRBV-TRBJ genes alike, while memory cells diverged. The study found comparably high diversity in both naive subsets and much lower diversity in memory CD8+ cells.

Each TRB cDNA library was prepared by 5' RACE (with UMI labels). With the 5' RACE reads reprocessed, TCRdb shows one record per CDR3 protein and no DNA. The sample table sets out 45,000 or so distinct CDR3 sequences. Looked up from germline, CDR1 is SQVTM and CDR2 is ANQGSEA. CDR3 length equals 13 residues. The sample was memory CD8+ T cells from blood. This TCR came from a human donor in good health. Some clones in this sample may be carry-over from other donors' samples. The rearrangement joins TRBV29-1 to TRBJ2-7. Here the CDR3 reads CSVVLGLRDEQYF.